The clone carrying this TCR beta chain was recorded at least ten times. Its antigen is still unknown. From RNA transcripts, TCR beta CDR3 regions were amplified. During a first-round RT-PCR of the TCR CDR3, the HTBI primer set was used. MiXCR, applied by TCRdb to the multiplex PCR reads, yields one record per CDR3 protein. Altogether approximately 200,000 distinct CDR3 sequences are present, 18% being singletons, with the ten largest covering 44%. This entry is derived from a study of T cells in Graves' hyperthyroidism and ophthalmopathy. As for the study in general: Peripheral blood collection took place at initial diagnosis, before any treatment. General study results and limits: A 13 V-J signature model discriminated ophthalmopathy versus stable hyperthyroidism.

V was cut by 3 bases and J by 7 bases, with 12 bases left in between. The CDR3 runs 13 residues. Germline V CDR1 and CDR2: SGHTA, FQGTGA. Patients aged 18 to 65 had newly diagnosed hyperthyroidism that had lasted under 2 months. The specimen was blood. The rearrangement uses TRBV7-3 and TRBJ1-1; perhaps TRBD1 as D (6 bases). This clonotype originated in a man aged 40-49 years with Graves' hyperthyroidism. As DNA, the CDR3 is TGTGCCAGCAGCTTGGACAGAAACCTTGAAGCTTTCTTT. It yields the protein CASSLDRNLEAFF.